The 32 T cell receptor beta chains below come from one sample, sequenced in a study of vaccination and CD4 T cells after COVID-19. These receptors' antigens are unknown. Specified time point: late sampling 161 to 241 days after vaccination in a few convalescent patients. Treatment: approximately 9-day PBMC culture with coronavirus spike peptide pools or control peptides (ViraFEST assay). Sequencing of cultured CD4+ T cell DNA used the Oncomine TCR Beta short-read assay. A single record per CDR3 protein comes from TCRdb applying MiXCR to the PCR reads. The sample holds about 25,000 distinct CDR3 sequences, 28% seen once. The input for sequencing was CD4+ T cells from blood, cultured in vitro, taken about 7 months after SARS-CoV-2 vaccination. Receptor source: a human donor who had recovered from COVID-19.

The chain recombines TRBV20-1 with TRBJ2-1, with a possible D match to TRBD1 (6 bases). The CDR3 runs to 16 residues. Germline V lookup: CDR1 DFQATT, CDR2 SNEGSKA (reference sequence). Trimming shortened V by 3 bases and J by 4 bases, and 19 bases separated the two germline ends. The CDR3 DNA reads as TGCAGTGCTAGTGGGGTCCGGACAGCAATTTACAATGAGCAGTTCTTC. Its protein product is CSASGVRTAIYNEQFF.

This chain connects TRBV18 to TRBJ2-5; TRBD1 matches 8 bases. J lost 2 bases, V lost 5 bases, and 4 bases had no gene match. CDR3 size: 14 residues. CDR1 and CDR2 from the germline V gene are KGHSH and LQKENI. For the CDR3, the DNA is TGTGCCAGCTCAGAACAGGGGGGACAAGAGACCCAGTACTTC. Translation gives CASSEQGGQETQYF.

The chain links TRBV7-8 to TRBJ2-7; 9 bases line up with TRBD1. The CDR3 extends over 17 amino acids. Per the germline V gene, CDR1 is SGHVS and CDR2 is FQNEAQ. J was trimmed by 3 bases and V by 7 bases; bases with no gene match: 16. The CDR3 reads CASTNYRSTGGSYEQYF. For the CDR3, the DNA is TGTGCCAGCACCAACTACCGATCGACAGGGGGGAGCTACGAGCAGTACTTC.

This chain links TRBV20-1 with TRBJ2-3; the match to TRBD2 covers 13 bases. Per germline, CDR1 DFQATT and CDR2 SNEGSKA (reference sequence). The ends lost 1 base at V and 9 bases at J; junction bases unmatched: 19. The CDR3 sequence is 19 residues long. CDR3 residues: CSARALAGGPSRRFQTQYF. The DNA of the CDR3 is TGCAGTGCTAGAGCACTAGCGGGAGGGCCGAGCCGGCGTTTCCAGACGCAGTATTTT.

This sequence joins TRBV6-1 and TRBJ1-5; the match to TRBD1 covers 8 bases. The CDR3 runs 12 residues. The V segment lost 10 bases and the J segment 6 bases; nucleotides outside the gene matches: 5. Germline V lookup: CDR1 MNHNS, CDR2 SASEGT. The DNA for the CDR3 is TGTGCCAAGACAGGGGCTAGTCAGCCCCAGCATTTT. Translation gives CAKTGASQPQHF.

V and J are TRBV2 and TRBJ1-1; a weak D match, TRBD1 (5 bases). The CDR3 is made up of 15 amino acids. Per the germline V gene, CDR1 is SNHLY and CDR2 is FYNNEI. Deletions cut 4 bases from V and 3 bases from J, with 15 bases between. The CDR3 DNA reads as TGTGCCAGCAGTGGGCAGGGTCCTGTCGACACTGAAGCTTTCTTT. Translated: CASSGQGPVDTEAFF.

This chain joins TRBV30 and TRBJ2-5, with D possibly being TRBD2 (6 bases). Trimming took off 0 bases at V and 4 bases at J, with 6 bases between the two ends. Germline loops: CDR1 GTSNPN, CDR2 SVGIG (reference sequence). The CDR3 is 12 residues long. The CDR3 DNA sequence: TGTGCCTGGAGTGTGGGGGGAGAGACCCAGTACTTC. Its translation: CAWSVGGETQYF.

The gene calls are TRBV4-1 and TRBJ1-1; perhaps TRBD1 as D (6 bases). CDR1 and CDR2 from the germline V gene are MGHRA and YSYEKL. The CDR3 is 18 amino acids. V shed 5 bases and J shed 7 bases, with 29 bases lying between them. The CDR3 sequence: CASSSGSRRPGTLYEAFF. The CDR3, as DNA: TGCGCCAGCAGCTCAGGTTCCCGCCGGCCAGGGACACTGTATGAAGCTTTCTTT.

There are a few counts of this clonotype. This chain uses TRBV19 with TRBJ1-2; no clear D. V dropped 6 bases and J dropped 4 bases, with 18 bases sitting between them. From germline, CDR1 is LNHDA and CDR2 SQIVND (reference sequence). The CDR3 consists of 15 residues. The CDR3 DNA is TGTGCCAGTAGCCGCACACTTGAAGCCTTCTATGGCTACACCTTC. Translation gives CASSRTLEAFYGYTF.

This clonotype was detected only once. The chain links TRBV20-1 to TRBJ2-2; TRBD2 matches at 10 bases. The CDR3 sequence is 15 residues long. Germline V gene sequence: CDR1 DFQATT, CDR2 SNEGSKA (reference sequence). V lost 1 base to trimming and J lost 5 bases; unmatched junction nucleotides: 4. The CDR3 reads CSARGLAGETGELFF. In DNA, the CDR3 is TGCAGTGCTAGAGGGCTAGCGGGAGAAACCGGGGAGCTGTTTTTT.

This clonotype was detected only a few times. The chain joins TRBV27 to TRBJ2-7; D is ambiguous. V lost 0 bases and J lost 4, with 10 bases in between. CDR3 length: 14 residues. The germline V gene encodes CDR1 MNHEY and CDR2 SMNVEV (reference sequence). The DNA for the CDR3 is TGTGCCAGCAGTTTATCTGCCCAGTCTTACGAGCAGTACTTC. Its protein product is CASSLSAQSYEQYF.

This clonotype has just a few counts. V and J are TRBV6-1 and TRBJ2-1, with D possibly matching TRBD1 (6 bases). V lost 1 base and J lost 4, with 11 bases in between. Germline assignment: CDR1 MNHNS and CDR2 SASEGT. This CDR3 is built from 15 residues. The CDR3 DNA is TGTGCCAGCAGTGAAGAGGGGGTCTCATACAATGAGCAGTTCTTC. Its translation is CASSEEGVSYNEQFF.

This clonotype was picked up a small number of times. V gene TRBV20-1 combines with J gene TRBJ2-1, with TRBD2 as a possible D gene (6 bases). Germline V gene lookup returns CDR1 DFQATT and CDR2 SNEGSKA (reference sequence). There are 15 residues in the CDR3. V was cut by 7 bases and J by 0 bases, with 16 bases left in between. In DNA, the CDR3 is TGCAGTGTCATTTCCCTTAGCGGCTCCTACAATGAGCAGTTCTTC. Encoded protein: CSVISLSGSYNEQFF.

This clonotype was observed a few times. The chain carries TRBV29-1 and TRBJ2-3, with a tentative D call TRBD1 (5 bases). With 5 bases removed from V and 2 bases from J, the gap between germline ends came to 14 bases. Per the germline V gene, CDR1 is SQVTM and CDR2 is ANQGSEA. This CDR3 has 14 residues. DNA for the CDR3: TGCAGCGTTCGAAGGGGTGGTATCACAGATACGCAGTATTTT. It encodes CSVRRGGITDTQYF.

The rearrangement links TRBV24-1 to TRBJ2-7, with TRBD2 matching 7 bases. V dropped 7 bases and J dropped 9; count of bases not matched to a gene: 17. Germline lookup yields CDR1 KGHDR and CDR2 SFDVKD. The CDR3 has 15 residues. CDR3 DNA sequence: TGTGCCACCAGGGACCCCTCTCGCGGGAGAAGGGGGCAGTACTTC. Encoded protein: CATRDPSRGRRGQYF.

This clonotype has more than one count but fewer than ten. This rearrangement joins TRBV28 to TRBJ1-1; D unclear. This CDR3 has 11 residues. Germline values: CDR1 MDHEN, CDR2 SYDVKM. The ends were cut back, 7 bases at V and 1 base at J, with 4 bases in the middle. The CDR3 reads CASIGNTEAFF. The CDR3 DNA follows: TGTGCCAGCATTGGGAACACTGAAGCTTTCTTT.

The chain recombines TRBV28 with TRBJ1-2, with 9 bases lining up with TRBD1. This CDR3 has 18 residues. The ends lost 5 bases at V and 8 bases at J; junction bases unmatched: 21. CDR1 MDHEN and CDR2 SYDVKM come from the germline V gene. The CDR3 reads CASSDLVKASGTGKGYTF. As DNA, the CDR3 is TGTGCCAGCAGTGACCTCGTTAAGGCCTCCGGGACAGGGAAAGGCTACACCTTC.

V gene TRBV28 combines with J gene TRBJ2-3; a weak D match, TRBD2 (6 bases). V lost 1 base and J 12 bases, leaving 11 bases between the germline ends. CDR3 length: 12 residues. The germline V gene encodes CDR1 MDHEN and CDR2 SYDVKM. The CDR3 nucleotides read TGTGCCAGCAGTTTATCGGCCGGGAGCCAGTATTTT. Protein product: CASSLSAGSQYF.

J is TRBJ2-6 and V is TRBV5-4; perhaps D is TRBD1 or TRBD2 (5 bases each). Trimming left V 4 bases short and J 4 bases short, with 18 bases between. Germline lookup yields CDR1 SGHNT and CDR2 YYREEE (reference sequence). The CDR3 contains 17 residues. DNA for the CDR3: TGTGCCAGCAGCCGGGACCGGGTGGGTATCGGGGCCAACGTCCTGACTTTC. Protein product: CASSRDRVGIGANVLTF. The complete variable domain, with remaining parts taken from reference TRBV5-4 and TRBJ2-6, reads ETGVTQSPTHLIKTRGQQVTLRCSSQSGHNTVSWYQQALGQGPQFIFQYYREEENGRGNFPPRFSGLQFPNYSSELNVNALELDDSALYLCASSRDRVGIGANVLTFGAGSRLTVL.

This chain links TRBV5-6 with TRBJ2-4; 9 bases are shared with TRBD1. Trimming removed 4 bases from V and 6 bases from J; junction bases left unmatched: 11. This CDR3 comprises 16 residues. CDR1 is SGHDT and CDR2 is YYEEEE in the germline V gene. The CDR3 coding sequence is TGTGCCAGCAGCCTTACAGGGGGCTTCCAGGGAAACATTCAGTACTTC. Residues: CASSLTGGFQGNIQYF.

The chain has TRBV12-3 or TRBV12-4 and TRBJ1-2; 7 bases are a match to TRBD1. Trimming took 8 bases from V and 3 from J; bases not matched to a gene: 6. The CDR3 spans 13 residues. The CDR3 sequence: CASGRGLDYGYTF. The CDR3 region has the DNA TGTGCCAGCGGGAGGGGGCTTGACTATGGCTACACCTTC.

This clonotype showed up just a few times. The rearrangement joins TRBV20-1 to TRBJ2-7; the D is unclear. This CDR3 region has 11 residues. Between the trimmed V and J ends, which lost 5 bases and 4 bases, there was a span of 9 bases. Germline loops: CDR1 DFQATT, CDR2 SNEGSKA (reference sequence). CDR3 coding DNA: TGCAGTGCTCCGTCCTTGTACGAGCAGTACTTC. Protein product: CSAPSLYEQYF.

This clonotype was detected a few times. The rearrangement links TRBV29-1 to TRBJ2-5; 11 bases align to TRBD2. Germline V gene sequence: CDR1 SQVTM, CDR2 ANQGSEA. The CDR3 spans 14 residues. V shed 3 bases, J shed 7 bases, and the junction held 7 bases outside the gene matches. This CDR3 is CSVEGSGRVSTQYF. The CDR3 DNA reads TGCAGCGTTGAGGGTAGCGGGAGGGTGTCGACCCAGTACTTC. The full variable domain, in which reference TRBV29-1 and TRBJ2-5 provide the parts outside the CDR3, is SAVISQKPSRDICQRGTSLTIQCQVDSQVTMMFWYRQQPGQSLTLIATANQGSEATYESGFVIDKFPISRPNLTFSTLTVSNMSPEDSSIYLCSVEGSGRVSTQYFGPGTRLLVL.

In nucleotides, the CDR3 is TGCAGTCCCGGGGGGACAGGGGTATCACCCCTCCACTTT. Translated, it gives CSPGGTGVSPLHF. J is TRBJ1-6 and V is TRBV20-1, with 10 bases that match TRBD1. Losses at the gene ends were 8 bases for V and 10 bases for J; bases not matched to a gene: 8. The CDR3 is made up of 13 amino acids. Germline V lookup: CDR1 DFQATT, CDR2 SNEGSKA (reference sequence).

The gene calls are TRBV4-3 and TRBJ1-5; D unresolved. The CDR3 length is 14 residues. V shed 0 bases and J shed 7 bases, with 10 bases lying between them. Germline V gives CDR1 LGHNA, CDR2 YSLEER. The DNA of the CDR3 is TGCGCCAGCAGCCAAGAATTGGGTCGACAGCCCCAGCATTTT. Its protein product is CASSQELGRQPQHF.

The chain employs TRBV5-1 and TRBJ1-5; D not resolved. This CDR3 region has 15 residues. The germline CDR1 and CDR2 sequences are SGHRS and YFSETQ. V gave up 0 bases and J gave up 4 bases, with 11 bases separating them. The CDR3 sequence is CASSLAPGRNQPQHF. The CDR3 bases are TGCGCCAGCAGCTTGGCGCCAGGCAGAAATCAGCCCCAGCATTTT. Variable domain in full (rest from reference TRBV5-1 and TRBJ1-5): KAGVTQTPRYLIKTRGQQVTLSCSPISGHRSVSWYQQTPGQGLQFLFEYFSETQRNKGNFPGRFSGRQFSNSRSEMNVSTLELGDSALYLCASSLAPGRNQPQHFGDGTRLSIL.

The J gene is TRBJ2-1, the V gene TRBV6-2 or TRBV6-3; TRBD2 matches at 8 bases. This CDR3 comprises 15 residues. In germline, CDR1 is MNHEY, CDR2 SVGEGT. Trimming removed 5 bases from V and 3 bases from J; junction bases left unmatched: 6. The CDR3 protein is CASSPTSGSYNEQFF. As DNA, the CDR3 is TGTGCCAGCAGTCCTACTAGCGGAAGCTACAATGAGCAGTTCTTC.

This clonotype turned up a few times. The rearrangement links TRBV24-1 to TRBJ1-1; D call uncertain. CDR3 length equals 13 residues. V was pared by 5 bases and J by 1 base, with 7 bases between. The germline CDR1 and CDR2 sequences are KGHDR and SFDVKD. CDR3 coding DNA: TGTGCCACCAGTGGGACGGCGAACACTGAAGCTTTCTTT. Amino acid sequence: CATSGTANTEAFF.

In its sample, this clonotype was seen a few times. The J gene is TRBJ1-2, the V gene TRBV28, with a tentative D call TRBD1 (5 bases). Germline V gene lookup returns CDR1 MDHEN and CDR2 SYDVKM. The CDR3 consists of 14 residues. V was shortened by 3 bases and J by 8 bases, with 16 bases between the two germline ends. CDR3 amino acids: CASSLVGDPGGYTF. CDR3 in DNA: TGTGCCAGCAGTTTGGTAGGGGACCCTGGGGGCTACACCTTC.

This chain links TRBV18 with TRBJ1-1, with 9 bases fitting TRBD1. This CDR3 region has 15 residues. CDR1 and CDR2 from the germline V gene are KGHSH and LQKENI. V gave up 2 bases and J gave up 1 base; unmatched junction bases: 2. The CDR3 here is CASSPTGQGNTEAFF. The CDR3 DNA follows: TGTGCCAGCTCACCAACGGGACAGGGGAACACTGAAGCTTTCTTT. Looking up the rest from reference TRBV18 and TRBJ1-1 gives the full variable domain: NAGVMQNPRHLVRRRGQEARLRCSPMKGHSHVYWYRQLPEEGLKFMVYLQKENIIDESGMPKERFSAEFPKEGPSILRIQQVVRGDSAAYFCASSPTGQGNTEAFFGQGTRLTVV.

V gene TRBV5-4 combines with J gene TRBJ2-5; D call uncertain. The V gene lost 4 bases and the J gene lost 1 base, with 8 bases spanning the gap. Germline assignment: CDR1 SGHNT and CDR2 YYREEE (reference sequence). The CDR3 covers 13 residues. The CDR3 DNA reads as TGTGCCAGCAGCCTTAAGGTCCAAGAGACCCAGTACTTC. Translated, it gives CASSLKVQETQYF.

In this sample, this clonotype turned up a few times. The V and J genes are TRBV7-9 and TRBJ1-1; 7 nucleotides match TRBD1. This CDR3 comprises 12 residues. J gave up 8 bases and V 4 bases, and 4 bases lay outside the gene matches. The germline CDR1 and CDR2 sequences are SEHNR and FQNEAQ (reference sequence). The CDR3 loop is CASSWGQLEAFF. The CDR3 nucleotides are TGTGCCAGCAGCTGGGGACAGCTGGAAGCTTTCTTT.